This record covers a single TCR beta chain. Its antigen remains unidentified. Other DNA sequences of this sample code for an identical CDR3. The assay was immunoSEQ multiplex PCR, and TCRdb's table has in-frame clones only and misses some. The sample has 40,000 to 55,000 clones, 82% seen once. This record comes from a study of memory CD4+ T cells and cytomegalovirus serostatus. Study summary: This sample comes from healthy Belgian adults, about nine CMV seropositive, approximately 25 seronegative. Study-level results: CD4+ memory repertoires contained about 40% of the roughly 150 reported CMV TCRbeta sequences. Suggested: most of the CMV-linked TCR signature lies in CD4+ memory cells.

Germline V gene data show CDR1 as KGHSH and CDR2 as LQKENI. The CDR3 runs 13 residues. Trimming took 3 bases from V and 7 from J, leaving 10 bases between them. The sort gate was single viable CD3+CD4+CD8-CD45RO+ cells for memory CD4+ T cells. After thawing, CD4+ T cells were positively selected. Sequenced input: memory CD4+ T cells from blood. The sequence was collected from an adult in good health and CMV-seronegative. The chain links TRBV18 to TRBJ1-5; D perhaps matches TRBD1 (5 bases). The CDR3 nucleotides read TGTGCCAGCTCACCCGGAAGGGACCAGCCCCAGCATTTT. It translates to CASSPGRDQPQHF.